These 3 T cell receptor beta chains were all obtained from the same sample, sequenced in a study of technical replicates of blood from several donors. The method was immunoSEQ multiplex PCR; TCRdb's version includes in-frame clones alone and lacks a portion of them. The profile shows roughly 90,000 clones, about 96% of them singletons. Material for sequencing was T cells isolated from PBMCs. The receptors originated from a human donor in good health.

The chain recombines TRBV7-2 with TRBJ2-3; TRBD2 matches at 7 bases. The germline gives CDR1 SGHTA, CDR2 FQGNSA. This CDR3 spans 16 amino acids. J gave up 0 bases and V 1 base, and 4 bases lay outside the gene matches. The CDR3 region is CASSLGGGRSTDTQYF. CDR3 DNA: TGTGCCAGCAGCTTAGGCGGCGGGAGAAGCACAGATACGCAGTATTTT.

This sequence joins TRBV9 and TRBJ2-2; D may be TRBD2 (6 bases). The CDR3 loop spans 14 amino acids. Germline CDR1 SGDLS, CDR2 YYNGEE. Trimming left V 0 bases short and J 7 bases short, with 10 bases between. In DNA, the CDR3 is TGTGCCAGCAGCGTAGTCGACGGGAGCGGGGAGCTGTTTTTT. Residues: CASSVVDGSGELFF.

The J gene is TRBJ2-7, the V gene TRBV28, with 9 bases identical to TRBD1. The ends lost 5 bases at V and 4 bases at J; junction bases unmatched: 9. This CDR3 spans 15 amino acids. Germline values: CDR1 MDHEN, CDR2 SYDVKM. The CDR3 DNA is TGTGCCAGCAGTCCCAGAATCGGGACAGGGTACGAGCAGTACTTC. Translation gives CASSPRIGTGYEQYF.